A single sample gave rise to the 28 T cell receptor beta chains below, sequenced in a study of shared clonotypes between healthy human individuals. Method: immunoSEQ multiplex PCR; TCRdb's copy keeps in-frame clones and lacks some. The table has about 800,000 clones, just over 95% seen once. Positively selected for CCR7, the CD45RO-negative cells used as naive CD8 cells excluded terminally differentiated effector memory CD45RA+ cells. Sequencing input: naive CD8+ T cells sorted from blood. The receptors originated from a man under 40 in good health.

The chain combines TRBV18 with TRBJ2-5; 11 bases map to TRBD2. Trimming at V came to 6 bases and at J to 2 bases, leaving 2 bases not matched to a gene. CDR1 KGHSH and CDR2 LQKENI come from the germline V gene. This CDR3 contains 14 residues. The CDR3 loop is CASSPSGGQETQYF. CDR3 DNA: TGTGCCAGCTCCCCTAGCGGGGGGCAAGAGACCCAGTACTTC. Full variable domain (missing parts from reference TRBV18 and TRBJ2-5): NAGVMQNPRHLVRRRGQEARLRCSPMKGHSHVYWYRQLPEEGLKFMVYLQKENIIDESGMPKERFSAEFPKEGPSILRIQQVVRGDSAAYFCASSPSGGQETQYFGPGTRLLVL.

This clone was observed a few times. The V call is TRBV5-1, the J call TRBJ2-3; 13 bases are shared with TRBD2. The CDR3 covers 17 residues. The ends lost 4 bases at V and 4 bases at J; junction bases unmatched: 9. Germline V lookup: CDR1 SGHRS, CDR2 YFSETQ. The DNA of the CDR3 is TGCGCCAGCAGCCCCGAGGGACTAGCGGGATGGTCAGATACGCAGTATTTT. Translating it yields CASSPEGLAGWSDTQYF.

This rearrangement joins TRBV2 to TRBJ1-4; D is unclear. The germline V gene has CDR1 SNHLY and CDR2 FYNNEI. This CDR3 is built from 15 residues. Trimming took off 11 bases at V and 0 bases at J, with 16 bases between the two ends. The CDR3 loop reads CASLAKAATNEKLFF. The CDR3 region has the DNA TGTGCCTCCCTGGCCAAAGCCGCAACTAATGAAAAACTGTTTTTT.

The V and J genes are TRBV27 and TRBJ2-4; D gene uncertain. The V gene's germline CDR1 is MNHEY and CDR2 SMNVEV (reference sequence). V lost 0 bases and J 0 bases, leaving 9 bases between the germline ends. CDR3 length: 16 residues. CDR3 amino acids: CASSLSVELAKNIQYF. CDR3 coding DNA: TGTGCCAGCAGTTTATCAGTTGAACTAGCCAAAAACATTCAGTACTTC.

The V and J genes are TRBV6-4 and TRBJ2-7; 10 bases align to TRBD2. Germline CDR1 is MRHNA and CDR2 is SNTAGT. J gave up 2 bases and V 2 bases, and 9 bases lay outside the gene matches. The CDR3 is made up of 17 amino acids. The CDR3 is CASSDLYSSGSPYEQYF. In nucleotides, the CDR3 is TGTGCCAGCAGTGACCTCTATTCTAGCGGGAGCCCCTACGAGCAGTACTTC.

The chain combines TRBV4-1 with TRBJ2-7; either TRBD1 or TRBD2 may supply D (6 bases each). Germline CDR1 MGHRA, CDR2 YSYEKL. The CDR3 has 15 residues. V lost 0 bases and J lost 3, with 12 bases in between. The CDR3 reads CASSQDPRGGYEQYF. CDR3 DNA sequence: TGCGCCAGCAGCCAAGATCCCAGGGGAGGCTACGAGCAGTACTTC.

The CDR3 loop reads CASSSGPPYKQYF. The CDR3 nucleotides are TGTGCCAGCAGTTCTGGTCCCCCGTACAAGCAGTACTTC. The chain carries TRBV6-5 and TRBJ2-7, with no clear D. Trimming took off 4 bases at V and 8 bases at J, with 15 bases between the two ends. Germline V CDR1 and CDR2: MNHEY, SVGAGI. This CDR3 is built from 13 residues.

The chain joins TRBV19 to TRBJ2-1; 9 bases are shared with TRBD2. The CDR3 covers 17 residues. In germline, CDR1 is LNHDA, CDR2 SQIVND (reference sequence). The V segment lost 4 bases and the J segment 6 bases; nucleotides outside the gene matches: 13. As DNA, the CDR3 is TGTGCCAGTAGTACGGACCCACCGGGACTAGCCCTCAATGAGCAGTTCTTC. Encoded protein: CASSTDPPGLALNEQFF. Combining the CDR3 with reference TRBV19 and TRBJ2-1 gives the whole variable domain DGGITQSPKYLFRKEGQNVTLSCEQNLNHDAMYWYRQDPGQGLRLIYYSQIVNDFQKGDIAEGYSVSREKKESFPLTVTSAQKNPTAFYLCASSTDPPGLALNEQFFGPGTRLTVL.

This chain links TRBV6-1 with TRBJ2-7; D is ambiguous. Trimming removed 2 bases from V and 3 bases from J, with 11 bases in between. This CDR3 is 14 amino acids long. From germline, CDR1 is MNHNS and CDR2 SASEGT. This CDR3 is CASSELGLVYEQYF. The CDR3 DNA reads as TGTGCCAGCAGTGAATTAGGGCTAGTCTACGAGCAGTACTTC.

The chain couples TRBV19 to TRBJ1-2; 8 nucleotides line up with TRBD1. V dropped 5 bases and J dropped 5; count of bases not matched to a gene: 16. The CDR3 has 17 residues. Germline lookup yields CDR1 LNHDA and CDR2 SQIVND (reference sequence). Here the CDR3 DNA reads TGTGCCAGTAGTCCTATCCTCGGGACAGGAATTCTATATGGCTACACCTTC. As protein: CASSPILGTGILYGYTF.

The rearrangement joins TRBV10-1 to TRBJ2-1; 7 bases match TRBD1. The V segment lost 4 bases and the J segment 7 bases; nucleotides outside the gene matches: 4. The CDR3 spans 13 residues. From germline, CDR1 is WNHNN and CDR2 SYGVQD (reference sequence). The CDR3 protein is CASSGGGVNEQFF. The CDR3 DNA reads TGCGCCAGCAGTGGAGGGGGCGTAAATGAGCAGTTCTTC.

The V gene is TRBV4-2, the J gene TRBJ2-1; the D gene is possibly TRBD2 (6 bases). CDR3 length: 16 residues. Germline V CDR1 and CDR2: LGHNA, YNFKEQ. V shed 0 bases and J shed 1 base, with 10 bases lying between them. CDR3 nucleotides: TGTGCCAGCAGCCAAGATTACGGGGGTTCCTACAATGAGCAGTTCTTC. It yields the protein CASSQDYGGSYNEQFF.

The chain carries TRBV2 and TRBJ1-1, with D possibly TRBD1 on 6 matching bases. Between the trimmed V and J ends, which lost 10 bases and 8 bases, there was a span of 11 bases. Germline CDR1 is SNHLY and CDR2 is FYNNEI. This CDR3 has 10 amino acids. CDR3 loop: CAIAGQEAFF. The CDR3 DNA reads as TGTGCCATAGCAGGACAGGAAGCTTTCTTT.

This chain links TRBV5-1 with TRBJ2-2, with 9 bases identical to TRBD2. Germline CDR1 SGHRS, CDR2 YFSETQ. V was pared by 0 bases and J by 4 bases, with 4 bases of the junction left unmatched. The CDR3 length is 16 residues. CDR3 nucleotides: TGCGCCAGCAGCTTGGATAGCGGGAGTTTCACCGGGGAGCTGTTTTTT. Residues: CASSLDSGSFTGELFF.

The rearrangement joins TRBV6-5 to TRBJ2-1, with 11 bases that match TRBD2. This CDR3 region has 14 residues. V lost 6 bases, J lost 8 bases, and 6 bases stayed unmatched. Germline V gene data show CDR1 as MNHEY and CDR2 as SVGAGI. The CDR3 sequence: CASRTSGGSYEQFF. DNA of the CDR3: TGTGCCAGCAGAACTAGCGGGGGCTCGTATGAGCAGTTCTTC.

This chain uses TRBV7-9 with TRBJ1-2; 8 bases agree with TRBD1. Losses at the gene ends were 0 bases for V and 3 bases for J; bases not matched to a gene: 6. Germline values: CDR1 SEHNR, CDR2 FQNEAQ (reference sequence). This CDR3 is 16 amino acids long. CDR3 amino acids: CASSLAPGGFDYGYTF. The CDR3 nucleotides read TGTGCCAGCAGCTTAGCGCCAGGGGGCTTCGACTATGGCTACACCTTC.

V is TRBV29-1 and J is TRBJ2-7; D may correspond to TRBD1 or TRBD2 (5 bases each). This CDR3 region has 14 residues. The V end lost 1 base, the J end lost 3 bases, and 13 bases lay between the germline ends. Germline values: CDR1 SQVTM, CDR2 ANQGSEA. The DNA for the CDR3 is TGCAGCGTTGAAGGAGGGACCGAAGGCTACGAGCAGTACTTC. Translation: CSVEGGTEGYEQYF.

The chain recombines TRBV25-1 with TRBJ1-5; no clear D gene. Germline V CDR1 and CDR2: MGHDK, SYGVNS. This CDR3 has 14 residues. The V and J ends lost 3 bases and 6 bases respectively, with 12 bases between them. CDR3: CASSDRTSGQPQHF. The CDR3 bases are TGTGCCAGCAGTGACCGGACGTCGGGTCAGCCCCAGCATTTT.

The chain has TRBV29-1 and TRBJ1-2, with 7 bases fitting TRBD1. V dropped 7 bases and J dropped 2; count of bases not matched to a gene: 7. Germline V lookup: CDR1 SQVTM, CDR2 ANQGSEA. The CDR3 loop spans 13 amino acids. The CDR3, as DNA: TGCAGCGGTGACAGGGCGGACAACTATGGCTACACCTTC. Protein: CSGDRADNYGYTF.

The chain has TRBV28 and TRBJ2-3; TRBD2 matches 11 bases. This CDR3 region has 19 residues. J was trimmed by 2 bases and V by 5 bases; bases with no gene match: 15. CDR1 MDHEN and CDR2 SYDVKM come from the germline V gene. The CDR3 nucleotides read TGTGCCAGCAGTAACACTTTTACTAGCGGGAGCACGAACACAGATACGCAGTATTTT. Its translation is CASSNTFTSGSTNTDTQYF.

As for this clone: One junction end disagrees with the germline gene, perhaps due to a read error. CDR3 DNA: TGCGCCAGCAGTTTGGCTCCGGGGGCAGGTCCTGAAGCTTTCTTT. As protein: CASSLAPGAGPEAFF. This chain joins TRBV5-1 and TRBJ1-1, with D possibly being TRBD1 (6 bases). Germline V gene data show CDR1 as SGHRS and CDR2 as YFSETQ. The CDR3 is 15 residues long.

The chain links TRBV7-8 to TRBJ1-5, with TRBD1 as a possible D gene (6 bases). The CDR3 has 16 residues. V dropped 2 bases and J dropped 3 bases, with 14 bases sitting between them. Germline lookup yields CDR1 SGHVS and CDR2 FQNEAQ. This CDR3 is CASSLLRGQPNQPQHF. CDR3 sequence (DNA): TGTGCCAGCAGCTTACTTCGTGGACAGCCCAATCAGCCCCAGCATTTT.

The CDR3 spells CASSLRTTLNEKLFF. DNA for the CDR3: TGTGCCAGCAGCTTAAGGACAACTCTAAATGAAAAACTGTTTTTT. The chain couples TRBV7-2 to TRBJ1-4; D possibly corresponds to TRBD1 (5 bases). The CDR3 has 15 amino acids. Germline CDR1 is SGHTA and CDR2 is FQGNSA. V was cut by 2 bases and J by 5 bases, with 12 bases left in between.

The chain is built from TRBV7-7 and TRBJ2-1; 11 bases match TRBD2. J was trimmed by 4 bases and V by 5 bases; bases with no gene match: 4. This CDR3 has 15 residues. Germline V gene sequence: CDR1 SSHAT, CDR2 FNYEAQ (reference sequence). The CDR3 coding sequence is TGTGCCAGCAGCCCACTAGCGGGAGTTTACAATGAGCAGTTCTTC. Protein product: CASSPLAGVYNEQFF.

The chain employs TRBV18 and TRBJ1-3, with D perhaps TRBD1 (6 bases). Trimming left V 0 bases short and J 1 base short, with 16 bases between. CDR1 and CDR2 (germline): KGHSH, LQKENI. The CDR3 is made up of 18 amino acids. CDR3 sequence reads: CASSPPGGASGSGNTIYF. CDR3 DNA: TGTGCCAGCTCACCACCGGGGGGGGCAAGTGGATCTGGAAACACCATATATTTT.

CDR3 in amino acids: CASSRPGLATFEQFF. The CDR3 bases are TGCGCCAGCAGCCGTCCGGGGCTAGCTACCTTTGAGCAGTTCTTC. The V call is TRBV4-1, the J call TRBJ2-1, with D perhaps TRBD1 or TRBD2 (5 bases each). CDR1 is MGHRA, CDR2 YSYEKL, per germline. V was shortened by 4 bases and J by 9 bases, with 19 bases between the two germline ends. The CDR3 consists of 15 residues.

This clone turned up a few times. The V call is TRBV29-1, the J call TRBJ2-1, with TRBD2 matching over 7 bases. CDR1 is SQVTM and CDR2 is ANQGSEA in the germline V gene. The trim removed 3 bases at V and 0 bases at J, leaving 5 bases unmatched. The CDR3 consists of 15 residues. CDR3 coding DNA: TGCAGCGTTGAGGGGGAGGGGAGCTCCTACAATGAGCAGTTCTTC. Translating gives CSVEGEGSSYNEQFF.

This clone has only one observation. The V gene is TRBV6-6, the J gene TRBJ2-3, with D unclear. V was shortened by 5 bases and J by 6 bases, with 12 bases between the two germline ends. Germline assignment: CDR1 MNHNY and CDR2 SVGAGI (reference sequence). The length of the CDR3 is 13 residues. CDR3 coding DNA: TGTGCCAGCAGTCCGGCGCGGTTTGATACGCAGTATTTT. It yields the protein CASSPARFDTQYF.